A single sample is the source of the 2 T cell receptor beta chains below, sequenced in a study of shared clonotypes between healthy human individuals. Generated by immunoSEQ multiplex PCR, the TCRdb table keeps only in-frame clones and is missing some. This table has some 2.1 million clones, roughly 93% appearing once. The naive CD8 fraction comprised CD45RO-negative cells positively selected for CCR7 and excluded terminally differentiated effector memory CD45RA+ cells. What was sequenced was naive CD8+ T cells from PBMCs. The source of these receptors is a man aged 18-30 years in good health. Some clones in this sample may be carry-over from other donors' samples.

The chain is built from TRBV27 and TRBJ1-1; no definite D call. The V and J ends lost 7 bases and 1 base respectively, with 13 bases between them. CDR1 is MNHEY, CDR2 SMNVEV, per germline (reference sequence). This CDR3 contains 14 residues. The CDR3 protein is CASIPRHSNTEAFF. The CDR3 DNA reads as TGTGCCAGCATCCCGCGACACTCGAACACTGAAGCTTTCTTT.

The genes are TRBV11-2 and TRBJ2-2; 8 bases agree with TRBD1. Germline V lookup: CDR1 SGHAT, CDR2 FQNNGV. CDR3 length: 15 amino acids. With 4 bases clipped from V and 7 bases from J, the junction kept 8 bases outside the gene matches. Here the CDR3 DNA reads TGTGCCAGCAGCTCCATGACAGGGGCGGGCGGGGAGCTGTTTTTT. This translates into CASSSMTGAGGELFF.